This TCR beta chain is from a study of cytomegalovirus exposure and HLA in healthy donors. From the roughly 110-subject validation cohort, which was separate from the roughly 630-subject first cohort, the donors were drawn. V was clipped by 4 bases and J by 0 bases; unmatched bases: 5. There are 16 residues in the CDR3. Germline V lookup: CDR1 SGHRS, CDR2 YFSETQ. Assay used: immunoSEQ multiplex PCR; TCRdb lists only in-frame clones, some missing. The table shows 150,000 to 200,000 clones, with roughly 90% occurring only once. Concerning this clone itself: Antigen unknown.

Study results and limitations: Generally TCR sequences proved uncommon, though certain public TCRs appeared in numerous donors. Diagnosis of cytomegalovirus status made by the classifier reportedly showed high specificity and sensitivity.

The clonotype comes from a woman in her thirties in good health and CMV-seronegative. V and J are TRBV5-1 and TRBJ2-1, with 9 bases lining up with TRBD2. Sequencing was done on a sample of PBMCs. CDR3 in amino acids: CASSLAGGSSYNEQFF. The CDR3 DNA is TGCGCCAGCAGCCTTGCGGGAGGGAGCTCCTACAATGAGCAGTTCTTC. Filled out from reference TRBV5-1 and TRBJ2-1, the complete variable domain reads KAGVTQTPRYLIKTRGQQVTLSCSPISGHRSVSWYQQTPGQGLQFLFEYFSETQRNKGNFPGRFSGRQFSNSRSEMNVSTLELGDSALYLCASSLAGGSSYNEQFFGPGTRLTVL.